Each of the 18 T cell receptor beta chains below was sequenced from the same sample in a study of blood T cells in healthy people across ages. PCR was performed a second time for about 7 to 12 cycles using a sample-barcoded 5' primer and a J-beta primer mix. TCRdb itself ran the 5' RACE reads through MiXCR, one entry per CDR3 protein. The data show about 1.6 million distinct CDR3 sequences, roughly a third seen once. The sample consisted of blood. The receptors derive from a woman aged 30 to 39 in good health.

There are many counts of this clonotype. The junction shows a germline mismatch at one end, possibly a read error. This chain connects TRBV7-9 to TRBJ2-5; 7 nucleotides align to TRBD1. CDR1 and CDR2 (germline): SEHNR, FQNEAQ (reference sequence). The CDR3 runs 13 residues. CDR3 sequence reads: CASSLAGGETQYF. CDR3 coding DNA: TGTGCCAGCAGTTTAGCAGGGGGAGAGACCCAGTACTTC.

This clonotype appeared a few times. The chain is built from TRBV28 and TRBJ1-2; D might be TRBD1 (6 bases). CDR3 length equals 14 residues. V dropped 4 bases and J dropped 4 bases, with 13 bases sitting between them. Germline CDR1 and CDR2: MDHEN and SYDVKM. This chain's CDR3 is CASSYGQQSYGYTF. The DNA for the CDR3 is TGTGCCAGCAGTTATGGACAGCAGAGCTATGGCTACACCTTC.

This clonotype was found many times. The chain recombines TRBV7-2 with TRBJ2-6; D is perhaps TRBD1 or TRBD2 (6 bases each). Trimming took 1 base from V and 2 from J, leaving 9 bases between them. The CDR3 consists of 16 residues. In germline, CDR1 is SGHTA, CDR2 FQGNSA. The CDR3 nucleotides read TGTGCCAGCAGCTTAGTGGGGGGCGCTGGGGCCAACGTCCTGACTTTC. This translates into CASSLVGGAGANVLTF.

This clonotype came up a few times. The CDR3 nucleotides are TGCGCCAGCAGCCCCCAAGGGGTAGGGGATACGCAGTATTTT. This translates into CASSPQGVGDTQYF. V gene TRBV5-1 combines with J gene TRBJ2-3, with TRBD1 as a possible D gene (5 bases). V was pared by 4 bases and J by 6 bases, with 15 bases between. Germline lookup yields CDR1 SGHRS and CDR2 YFSETQ. This CDR3 region has 14 residues.

The chain links TRBV18 to TRBJ2-1, with 10 bases lining up with TRBD2. Germline values: CDR1 KGHSH, CDR2 LQKENI. The trim removed 3 bases at V and 7 bases at J, leaving 12 bases unmatched. The CDR3 consists of 17 residues. The CDR3 sequence: CASSPRLAGVSGNEQFF. DNA for the CDR3: TGTGCCAGCTCACCGAGGCTAGCGGGAGTGTCGGGGAATGAGCAGTTCTTC.

The sample holds a few counts of this clonotype. The chain joins TRBV4-2 to TRBJ1-2; D is unresolved. Germline values: CDR1 LGHNA, CDR2 YNFKEQ. V lost 1 base, J lost 8 bases, and 14 bases lay in between. The CDR3 covers 14 residues. The CDR3 nucleotides are TGTGCCAGCAGCCAAGGTCGGACTGAGGAAGGCTACACCTTC. Protein sequence: CASSQGRTEEGYTF.

This clonotype turned up a few times. V is TRBV24-1 and J is TRBJ2-3; D may be TRBD2 (5 bases). This CDR3 comprises 16 residues. V was cut by 4 bases and J by 7 bases, with 20 bases left in between. Germline V gene data show CDR1 as KGHDR and CDR2 as SFDVKD. The CDR3 reads CATSDKTPAGWNTQYF. The CDR3 coding sequence is TGTGCCACCAGTGACAAGACCCCCGCGGGTTGGAATACGCAGTATTTT.

This clonotype was seen a handful of times. The chain has TRBV28 and TRBJ1-2, with 8 bases that match TRBD1. From germline, CDR1 is MDHEN and CDR2 SYDVKM. The CDR3 has 15 residues. The V and J ends lost 3 bases and 6 bases, in that order; junction bases with no gene match: 9. Here the CDR3 reads CASSLGQVSSDGYTF. CDR3 bases: TGTGCCAGCAGTTTGGGACAGGTTTCGTCGGATGGCTACACCTTC.

V usage is TRBV10-3 and J usage is TRBJ2-5; 7 bases map to TRBD1. Losses at the gene ends were 6 bases for V and 3 bases for J; bases not matched to a gene: 4. Germline V CDR1 and CDR2: ENHRY, SYGVKD. The CDR3 covers 13 residues. The CDR3 nucleotides are TGTGCCATCAGACAGGGGCCGGAAGAGACCCAGTACTTC. As protein: CAIRQGPEETQYF.

The chain links TRBV28 to TRBJ1-5; 10 bases match TRBD1. V lost 6 bases, J lost 2 bases, and 7 bases stayed unmatched. CDR3 length equals 16 residues. Germline V gives CDR1 MDHEN, CDR2 SYDVKM. The CDR3 nucleotides are TGTGCCAGCAGACTTTCCGGGACAGGGGGCAATCAGCCCCAGCATTTT. As protein: CASRLSGTGGNQPQHF.

The chain uses TRBV6-1 and TRBJ2-7; no firm D call. The end of the DNA fits TRBJ2-5 better, so the J call may be wrong. The CDR3 is 13 amino acids. Germline values: CDR1 MNHNS, CDR2 SASEGT. CDR3 in DNA: TGTGCCAGCTCGTACGACACTGAAGAGACCCAGTACTTC. Amino acids: CASSYDTEETQYF.

In its sample, this clonotype was seen many times. The chain joins TRBV9 to TRBJ2-3; tentative D call: TRBD2 (5 bases). With 0 bases removed from V and 1 base from J, the gap between germline ends came to 9 bases. From germline, CDR1 is SGDLS and CDR2 YYNGEE. This CDR3 spans 15 amino acids. The chain's CDR3 is CASSVAGRGTDTQYF. In DNA, the CDR3 is TGTGCCAGCAGCGTAGCGGGAAGGGGCACAGATACGCAGTATTTT.

The V and J genes are TRBV20-1 and TRBJ2-1; TRBD2 agrees at 11 bases. The CDR3 has 17 residues. V lost 1 base to trimming and J lost 4 bases; unmatched junction nucleotides: 9. Germline V gene sequence: CDR1 DFQATT, CDR2 SNEGSKA (reference sequence). The CDR3 nucleotides are TGCAGTGCTAGAGCTAGCGGGGGGCCCAACTATTACAATGAGCAGTTCTTC. Protein product: CSARASGGPNYYNEQFF.

The V call is TRBV20-1, the J call TRBJ2-1, with D possibly TRBD2 on 5 matching bases. Trimming pared 6 bases from V and 2 bases from J, leaving 17 bases between. The germline V gene encodes CDR1 DFQATT and CDR2 SNEGSKA (reference sequence). The CDR3 contains 15 residues. CDR3: CSAADGRGPYNEQFF. The CDR3 bases are TGCAGTGCCGCCGATGGTCGCGGGCCCTACAATGAGCAGTTCTTC.

The rearrangement joins TRBV27 to TRBJ2-7; D is unresolved. The CDR3 spans 13 residues. Germline loops: CDR1 MNHEY, CDR2 SMNVEV (reference sequence). Trimming stripped 6 bases from V and 4 bases from J, with 13 bases between. Here the CDR3 reads CASSFEFGYEQYF. In DNA form, the CDR3 reads TGTGCCAGCAGCTTCGAGTTTGGTTACGAGCAGTACTTC.

Only a few counts were recorded for this clonotype. Here the CDR3 reads CSARDRRTPTYEQYF. The CDR3 DNA reads as TGCAGTGCTAGAGATCGGAGGACGCCTACCTACGAGCAGTACTTC. The chain is built from TRBV20-1 and TRBJ2-7, with a tentative D call TRBD2 (5 bases). Trimming removed 0 bases at V and 2 bases at J, with 14 bases between. Per germline, CDR1 DFQATT and CDR2 SNEGSKA (reference sequence). This CDR3 comprises 15 residues.

This sequence joins TRBV2 and TRBJ2-7; D is possibly TRBD1 (8 bases). Germline V lookup: CDR1 SNHLY, CDR2 FYNNEI. The CDR3 totals 15 residues. Trimming left V 6 bases short and J 5 bases short, with 20 bases between. CDR3 bases: TGTGCCAGCAGCCCTAGCGGACAGGGTAACAACGAGCAGTACTTC. Amino acid sequence: CASSPSGQGNNEQYF.

V usage is TRBV6-1 and J usage is TRBJ2-1; 12 bases align to TRBD2. This CDR3 region has 15 residues. V was clipped by 2 bases and J by 9 bases; unmatched bases: 5. The V gene's germline CDR1 is MNHNS and CDR2 SASEGT. CDR3: CASSEPGLAGSEQFF. As DNA, the CDR3 is TGTGCCAGCAGTGAACCGGGACTAGCGGGCAGTGAGCAGTTCTTC.